This T cell receptor (beta chain) derives from a study of blood T cell repertoires in COVID-19 (dated by TCRdb to 2018 to 2020). Context from the whole study: The collaborator samples originated in the United States, Italy and Spain and spanned the acute and convalescent phases of COVID-19. The material from the prospective study consisted of cDNA or gDNA derived from T cells, B-cell-depleted T cells, or PBMCs. The dataset comprised deeply sampled blood TCRbeta repertoires from subjects exposed to, actively infected with, or recovered from COVID-19. A freely available public database, intended as a resource for researchers studying the immune response to SARS-CoV-2, is where the repertoires were released. The samples were drawn from two sources: the first 160 participants of the ongoing ImmuneRACE study, and 1,254 subjects contributed by 6 global collaborators. Sample metadata almost always included a de-identified subject ID, COVID-19 status, age in years and sex. Where available, HLA class I and class II types were taken from metadata supplied by the sample provider and were not determined by assay-based typing. Points the paper makes about the study in general: Clinical and demographic metadata were provided uncurated, with the amount varying by source and participant.

TCRbeta CDR3 regions were amplified from genomic DNA using the immunoSEQ Assay, a bias-controlled multiplex PCR. On the authors' methods: Within the assay, amplification of reference gene primers was used to estimate how many nucleated cells each sample contained. To quantify the absolute abundance of each unique TCRbeta CDR3 rearrangement, sequence reads were collapsed and filtered. For each sample, productive Simpson clonality was calculated as the square root of Simpson's diversity index over productive rearrangements. In its TCRdb copy, this immuneACCESS table keeps in-frame sequences only and misses some clones. Where compared with another copy, unresolved V genes explain less than half of these, and the others have no known cause. V, J and clone size were drawn from that table, and D and trimming were deduced from the DNA. This sample gives tens of thousands of clones in total; 85% of them show up just once. The ten largest clones capture roughly 13% of the sample.

Concerning this clone itself: Its binding antigen is unknown. Relative to the germline gene, one junction end is altered; a read error may explain this.

The collaborating institutions used their own protocols to collect whole blood in K2EDTA tubes. For TCRbeta analysis, collaborator samples were shipped as frozen whole blood, as isolated PBMCs, or as DNA extracted from either sample type. CDR1 SGHTA and CDR2 FQGNSA are derived from the germline V gene. Reading from cysteine to phenylalanine, the CDR3 counts 14 amino acids. The DNA shown is the 42-base CDR3, in frame from base 1. The TCR was taken from a human donor in a cohort sampled during active COVID-19. The sequencing sample was made of peripheral blood. The sequence joins TRBV7-2 to TRBJ1-2; the D gene is possibly TRBD1, with 6 bases matching. The nucleotides are TGTGCCAGCAGCAGCAACAGGGACCTCTATCGCTACACCTTC. This codes for CASSSNRDLYRYTF.